This is a list of T cell receptor beta chains from one sample in a study of T cells in Graves' hyperthyroidism and ophthalmopathy. MiXCR, run by TCRdb on the multiplex PCR reads, gives a single entry per CDR3 protein. The sample has 300,000 to 450,000 distinct CDR3 sequences; 14% to 15% are singletons. The sequencing sample was made of blood. Receptors originate from a woman aged 25 to 39 with Graves' hyperthyroidism. Both conserved end residues are trimmed from each CDR3.

CDR3: ASSSQLAGAGELF
V: TRBV7-9

CDR3: ATRDSRADTQY
V: TRBV10-3

CDR3: ASSYGLAGGSITDTQY
V: TRBV6-1

CDR3: ASSQVTTTEQY
V: TRBV3-1

CDR3: ASSSFTAGNSPLH
V: TRBV27

CDR3: SVEGAMGGELF
V: TRBV29-1

CDR3: ASSPRGSGTYNEQF
V: TRBV28

CDR3: ATSRDLQRREGTDTQY
V: TRBV15

CDR3: ASILTQGVGELF
V: TRBV2

CDR3: ASSFGRPLAEDYGYT
V: TRBV28

CDR3: ASGDQGVYEQY
V: TRBV2

CDR3: ASSLVDRVSVDYT
V: TRBV5-1

CDR3: ASSGPTGGVTDTQY
V: TRBV19

CDR3: ASSLFSQNMRGNTIY
V: TRBV5-5

CDR3: ATSDMTSEGYEQY
V: TRBV24-1

CDR3: ASSLAIRQGGETQY
V: TRBV11-2

CDR3: ASSRDLGVNEQF
V: TRBV5-1

CDR3: ATSKGLAETNTQY
V: TRBV24-1

CDR3: ASKGQGAGELF
V: TRBV6-1

CDR3: ASSHRTSGVDTQY
V: TRBV6-1

CDR3: ASSGGQITDTQY
V: TRBV2

CDR3: SVLSGYGYT
V: TRBV29-1

CDR3: ASSFGGGETQY
V: TRBV27

CDR3: ASSERLRPADTQY
V: TRBV6-1

CDR3: SAREGGQYNEQF
V: TRBV20-1

CDR3: ASSDFALASEQF
V: TRBV7-9

CDR3: ATSRDRTPNNEQF
V: TRBV15

CDR3: ASSEAGGTEAF
V: TRBV10-1

CDR3: ASSWTSGSLGYEQY
V: TRBV12-3/TRBV12-4

CDR3: ASSLSGTEKAF
V: TRBV5-1

CDR3: STISGTSAYGNEQF
V: TRBV20-1

CDR3: ARTEDYLFEIYNEQF
V: TRBV5-1

CDR3: ATSRDSSYEQY
V: TRBV15

CDR3: ASKGGYNEQF
V: TRBV3-1

CDR3: STGLAALWNEQY
V: TRBV20-1

CDR3: ASSQAQPNTEAF
V: TRBV3-1

CDR3: ASSQGGVAGGRFNEQF
V: TRBV3-1

CDR3: ASSLGLLVAGTDTQY
V: TRBV27

CDR3: ASTPMRGQKNTEAF
V: TRBV27

CDR3: ASSPNLLAAFKAF
V: TRBV28

CDR3: ASSDRRGTGQREQY
V: TRBV28

CDR3: ASSFLAAILDEQF
V: TRBV28

CDR3: ASSLIIVGSNTEAF
V: TRBV28

CDR3: SARPGTGNYEQY
V: TRBV20-1

CDR3: ASSLDLQKSEAF
V: TRBV7-9

CDR3: ASSLSRVPVGNEQF
V: TRBV5-5

CDR3: SASFGTAREGYT
V: TRBV20-1

CDR3: ASSPSMKGAKLYEQY
V: TRBV7-9

CDR3: ASSEVKGPFLYGYT
V: TRBV2